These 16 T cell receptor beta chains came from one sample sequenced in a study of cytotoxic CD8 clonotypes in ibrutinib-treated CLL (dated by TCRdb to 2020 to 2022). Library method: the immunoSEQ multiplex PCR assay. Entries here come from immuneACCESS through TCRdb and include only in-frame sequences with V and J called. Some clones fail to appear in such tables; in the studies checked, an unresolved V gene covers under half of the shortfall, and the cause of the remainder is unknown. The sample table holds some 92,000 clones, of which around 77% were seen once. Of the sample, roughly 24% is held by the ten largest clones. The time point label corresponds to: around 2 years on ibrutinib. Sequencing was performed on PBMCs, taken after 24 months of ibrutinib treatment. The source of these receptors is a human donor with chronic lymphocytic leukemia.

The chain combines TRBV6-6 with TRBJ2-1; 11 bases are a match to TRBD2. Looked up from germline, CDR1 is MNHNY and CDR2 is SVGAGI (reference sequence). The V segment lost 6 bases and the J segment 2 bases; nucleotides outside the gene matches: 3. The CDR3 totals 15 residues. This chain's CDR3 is CASSYSGRAYNEQFF. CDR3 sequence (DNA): TGTGCCAGCAGCTATAGCGGGAGGGCCTACAATGAGCAGTTCTTC.

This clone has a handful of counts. The chain's CDR3 is CSAETIYGYTF. The CDR3 DNA reads TGCAGTGCGGAGACTATCTATGGCTACACCTTC. V is TRBV20-1 and J is TRBJ1-2, with unresolved D. V lost 6 bases to trimming and J lost 4 bases, with 9 bases between them. The germline gives CDR1 DFQATT, CDR2 SNEGSKA (reference sequence). This CDR3 comprises 11 residues.

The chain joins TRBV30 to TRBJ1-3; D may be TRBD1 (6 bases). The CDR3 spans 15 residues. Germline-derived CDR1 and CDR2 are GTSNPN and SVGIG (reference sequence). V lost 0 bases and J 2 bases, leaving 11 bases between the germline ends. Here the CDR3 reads CAWSVRGGTGNTIYF. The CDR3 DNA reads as TGTGCCTGGAGTGTACGAGGGGGTACTGGAAACACCATATATTTT.

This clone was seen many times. CDR3 DNA sequence: TGTGCCAGCAGCCCACGACTAGCGGTTTCCTACAATGAGCAGTTCTTC. Its protein product is CASSPRLAVSYNEQFF. The V gene is TRBV9, the J gene TRBJ2-1; 9 nucleotides agree with TRBD2. The CDR3 covers 16 residues. Germline V gives CDR1 SGDLS, CDR2 YYNGEE. Trimming took 4 bases from V and 1 from J; bases not matched to a gene: 6.

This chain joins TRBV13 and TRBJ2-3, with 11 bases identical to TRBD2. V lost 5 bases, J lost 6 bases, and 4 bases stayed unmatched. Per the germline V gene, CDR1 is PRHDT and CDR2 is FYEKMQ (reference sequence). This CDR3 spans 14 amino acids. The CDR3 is CASSDSGRGDTQYF. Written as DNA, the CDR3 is TGTGCCAGCAGCGATAGCGGGAGGGGTGATACGCAGTATTTT.

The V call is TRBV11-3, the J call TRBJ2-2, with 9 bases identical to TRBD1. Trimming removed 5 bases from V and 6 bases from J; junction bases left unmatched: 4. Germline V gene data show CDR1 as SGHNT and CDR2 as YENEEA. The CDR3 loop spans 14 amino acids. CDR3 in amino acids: CASSPRTGAGELFF. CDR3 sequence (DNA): TGTGCCAGCAGCCCTCGGACAGGGGCCGGGGAGCTGTTTTTT.

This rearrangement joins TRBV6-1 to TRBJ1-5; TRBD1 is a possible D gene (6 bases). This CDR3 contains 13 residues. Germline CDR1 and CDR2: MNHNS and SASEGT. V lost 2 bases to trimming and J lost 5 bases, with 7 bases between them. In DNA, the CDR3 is TGTGCCAGCAGTGAACACAGGGATCAGCCCCAGCATTTT. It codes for CASSEHRDQPQHF.

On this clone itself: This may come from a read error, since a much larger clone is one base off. The CDR3, as DNA: TGTGCCAGCAGCCAAGACCGTAGGACTAGCGGTGGGAATGAGCAGTTCTTC. Protein product: CASSQDRRTSGGNEQFF. The rearrangement links TRBV5-6 to TRBJ2-1; 10 bases agree with TRBD2. CDR3 length: 17 residues. V was clipped by 4 bases and J by 7 bases; unmatched bases: 14. CDR1 and CDR2 from the germline V gene are SGHDT and YYEEEE.

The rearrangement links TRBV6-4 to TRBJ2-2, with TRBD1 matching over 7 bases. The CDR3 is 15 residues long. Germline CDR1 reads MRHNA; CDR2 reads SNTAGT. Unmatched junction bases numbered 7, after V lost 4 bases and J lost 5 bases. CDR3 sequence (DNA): TGTGCCAGCAGTGGCCAGGGGGTAGGAACCGGGGAGCTGTTTTTT. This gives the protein CASSGQGVGTGELFF.

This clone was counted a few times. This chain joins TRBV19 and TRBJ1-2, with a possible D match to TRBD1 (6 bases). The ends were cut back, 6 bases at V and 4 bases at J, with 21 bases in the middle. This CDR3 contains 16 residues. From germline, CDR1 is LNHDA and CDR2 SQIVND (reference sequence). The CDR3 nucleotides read TGTGCCAGTAGCCGCACAACAGGGAGTATGGGCTATGGCTACACCTTC. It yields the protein CASSRTTGSMGYGYTF. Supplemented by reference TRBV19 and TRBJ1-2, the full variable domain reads DGGITQSPKYLFRKEGQNVTLSCEQNLNHDAMYWYRQDPGQGLRLIYYSQIVNDFQKGDIAEGYSVSREKKESFPLTVTSAQKNPTAFYLCASSRTTGSMGYGYTFGSGTRLTVV.

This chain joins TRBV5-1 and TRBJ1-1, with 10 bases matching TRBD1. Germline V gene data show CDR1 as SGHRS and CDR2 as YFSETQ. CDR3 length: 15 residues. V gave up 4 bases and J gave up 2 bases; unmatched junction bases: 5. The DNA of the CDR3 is TGCGCCAGCAGCATCGGACAGGGGGGAAACACTGAAGCTTTCTTT. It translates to CASSIGQGGNTEAFF.

The CDR3 loop reads CASSLSGYTDTQYF. The CDR3 bases are TGCGCCAGCAGCCTTAGCGGATACACAGATACGCAGTATTTT. The chain uses TRBV5-1 and TRBJ2-3, with D perhaps matching TRBD2 (6 bases). V lost 4 bases to trimming and J lost 2 bases, with 11 bases between them. Germline V gene lookup returns CDR1 SGHRS and CDR2 YFSETQ. The CDR3 is 14 amino acids.

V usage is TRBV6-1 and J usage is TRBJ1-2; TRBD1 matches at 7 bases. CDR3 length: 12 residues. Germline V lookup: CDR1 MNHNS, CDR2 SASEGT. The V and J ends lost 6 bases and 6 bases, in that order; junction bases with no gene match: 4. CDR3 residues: CASSLTGHGYTF. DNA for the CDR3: TGTGCCAGCAGCCTGACAGGGCATGGCTACACCTTC.

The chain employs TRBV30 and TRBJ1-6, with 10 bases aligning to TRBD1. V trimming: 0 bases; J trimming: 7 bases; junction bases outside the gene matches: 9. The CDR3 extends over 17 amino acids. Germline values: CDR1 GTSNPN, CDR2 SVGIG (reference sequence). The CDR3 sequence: CAWSVGASGQGNSPLHF. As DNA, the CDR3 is TGTGCCTGGAGTGTTGGGGCCTCGGGACAGGGGAATTCACCCCTCCACTTT. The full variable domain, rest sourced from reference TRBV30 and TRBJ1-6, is SQTIHQWPATLVQPVGSPLSLECTVEGTSNPNLYWYRQAAGRGLQLLFYSVGIGQISSEVPQNLSASRPQDRQFILSSKKLLLSDSGFYLCAWSVGASGQGNSPLHFGNGTRLTVT.

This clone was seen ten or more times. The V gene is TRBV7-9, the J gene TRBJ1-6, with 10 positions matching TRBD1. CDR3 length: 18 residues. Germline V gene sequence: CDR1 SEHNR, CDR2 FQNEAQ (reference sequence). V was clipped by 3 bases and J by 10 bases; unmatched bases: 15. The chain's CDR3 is CASSLQGQGLAWLSPLHF. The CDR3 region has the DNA TGTGCCAGCAGCTTGCAGGGACAGGGGTTGGCCTGGTTGTCACCCCTCCACTTT.

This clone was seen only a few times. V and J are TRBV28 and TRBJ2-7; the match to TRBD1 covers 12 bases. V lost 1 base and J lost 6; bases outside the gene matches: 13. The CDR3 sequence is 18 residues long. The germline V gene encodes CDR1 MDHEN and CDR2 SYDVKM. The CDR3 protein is CASSLSFPGGTGGGEQYF. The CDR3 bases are TGTGCCAGCAGTTTATCCTTCCCGGGGGGGACAGGGGGCGGCGAGCAGTACTTC.